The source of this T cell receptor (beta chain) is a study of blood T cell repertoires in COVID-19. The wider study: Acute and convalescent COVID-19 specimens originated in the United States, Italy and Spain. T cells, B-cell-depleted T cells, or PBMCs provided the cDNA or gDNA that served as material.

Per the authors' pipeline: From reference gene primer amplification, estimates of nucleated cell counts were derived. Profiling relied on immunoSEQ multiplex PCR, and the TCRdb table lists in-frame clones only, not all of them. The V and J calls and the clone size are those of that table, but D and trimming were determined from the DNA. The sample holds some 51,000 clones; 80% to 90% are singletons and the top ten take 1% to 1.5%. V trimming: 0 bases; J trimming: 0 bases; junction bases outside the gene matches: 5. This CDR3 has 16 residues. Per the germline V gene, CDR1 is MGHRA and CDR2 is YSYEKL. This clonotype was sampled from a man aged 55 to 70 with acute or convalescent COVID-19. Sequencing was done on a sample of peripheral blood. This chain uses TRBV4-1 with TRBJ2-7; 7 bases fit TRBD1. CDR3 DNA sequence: TGCGCCAGCAGCCAAGACCCCGGGACAGTCTCCTACGAGCAGTACTTC. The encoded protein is CASSQDPGTVSYEQYF.